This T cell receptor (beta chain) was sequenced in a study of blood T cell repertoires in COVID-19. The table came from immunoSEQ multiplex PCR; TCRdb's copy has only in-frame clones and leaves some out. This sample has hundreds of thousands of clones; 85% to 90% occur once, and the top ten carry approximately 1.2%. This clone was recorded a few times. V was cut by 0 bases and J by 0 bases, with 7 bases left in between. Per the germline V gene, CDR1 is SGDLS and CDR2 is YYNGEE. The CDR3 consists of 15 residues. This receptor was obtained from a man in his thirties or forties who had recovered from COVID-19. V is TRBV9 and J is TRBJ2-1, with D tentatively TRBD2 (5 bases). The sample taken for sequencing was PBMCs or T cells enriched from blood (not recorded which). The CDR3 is CASSVVGSSYNEQFF. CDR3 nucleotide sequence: TGTGCCAGCAGCGTAGTGGGGAGCTCCTACAATGAGCAGTTCTTC.